A single sample gave rise to the 25 T cell receptor beta chains below, sequenced in a study of blood T cell repertoires in COVID-19. Repertoires were generated with immunoSEQ multiplex PCR, while TCRdb's copy carries only in-frame clones and drops some. The sample lists about 230,000 clones; roughly 83% were seen once. What was sequenced was peripheral blood. Every receptor here comes from a woman aged 50 to 60 with acute or convalescent COVID-19.

The rearrangement uses TRBV6-5 and TRBJ2-7; TRBD1 matches 9 bases. After removal of 5 bases from V and 1 base from J, the junction contained 3 bases not matched to a gene. This CDR3 is 14 amino acids long. Germline CDR1 reads MNHEY; CDR2 reads SVGAGI. The CDR3: CASSKTGGSYEQYF. CDR3 bases: TGTGCCAGCAGTAAGACAGGGGGTTCCTACGAGCAGTACTTC.

The chain carries TRBV4-1 and TRBJ1-2, with D hard to call. The germline CDR1 and CDR2 sequences are MGHRA and YSYEKL. Between the trimmed V and J ends, which lost 3 bases and 8 bases, there was a span of 22 bases. The CDR3 has 16 amino acids. The CDR3 nucleotides read TGCGCCAGCAGCCAGCCAACCGCAGGCTCCCTATACGGCTACACCTTC. It encodes CASSQPTAGSLYGYTF.

This rearrangement joins TRBV5-6 to TRBJ2-5, with 7 bases identical to TRBD1. Germline trimming cut 0 bases from V and 5 bases from J; bases unmatched to any gene: 10. Per the germline V gene, CDR1 is SGHDT and CDR2 is YYEEEE. This CDR3 comprises 16 residues. CDR3 region: CASSLGLGGIPETQYF. The CDR3, as DNA: TGTGCCAGCAGCTTGGGTTTAGGGGGCATCCCGGAGACCCAGTACTTC.

V is TRBV28 and J is TRBJ1-5; D call uncertain. The CDR3 contains 14 residues. In germline, CDR1 is MDHEN, CDR2 SYDVKM. The ends were cut back, 5 bases at V and 7 bases at J, with 15 bases in the middle. Here the CDR3 reads CASSLPGSGQPQHF. The CDR3, as DNA: TGTGCCAGCAGTCTTCCGGGATCTGGGCAGCCCCAGCATTTT.

The genes are TRBV28 and TRBJ1-5, with D perhaps TRBD1 (6 bases). V lost 7 bases and J 3 bases, leaving 7 bases between the germline ends. The length of the CDR3 is 12 residues. The germline V gene encodes CDR1 MDHEN and CDR2 SYDVKM. CDR3 region: CASKGVNQPQHF. The CDR3 DNA is TGTGCCAGCAAGGGGGTCAATCAGCCCCAGCATTTT.

The genes are TRBV4-1 and TRBJ2-1; D possibly corresponds to TRBD1 (8 bases). Germline values: CDR1 MGHRA, CDR2 YSYEKL. The V end was cut by 4 bases, the J end by 9 bases, with 28 bases between. This CDR3 spans 18 amino acids. The CDR3 bases are TGCGCCAGCAGCCGGGGGGCCCCCGGACAGGGCGGGGGAGGTGAGCAGTTCTTC. It is translated as CASSRGAPGQGGGGEQFF.

This clone showed up just once. The chain joins TRBV19 to TRBJ2-1; TRBD1 might be the D (6 bases). CDR3 length equals 17 residues. CDR1 is LNHDA, CDR2 SQIVND, per germline (reference sequence). The germline V and J ends were trimmed by 8 bases and 1 base, with 21 bases remaining between them. The CDR3: CASRGSGGRTSYNEQFF. CDR3 bases: TGTGCCAGTCGGGGAAGTGGGGGCAGGACTTCCTACAATGAGCAGTTCTTC. Combining the CDR3 with reference TRBV19 and TRBJ2-1 gives the whole variable domain DGGITQSPKYLFRKEGQNVTLSCEQNLNHDAMYWYRQDPGQGLRLIYYSQIVNDFQKGDIAEGYSVSREKKESFPLTVTSAQKNPTAFYLCASRGSGGRTSYNEQFFGPGTRLTVL.

The rearrangement uses TRBV13 and TRBJ2-1; 8 bases align to TRBD2. Germline CDR1 is PRHDT and CDR2 is FYEKMQ (reference sequence). V gave up 5 bases and J gave up 4 bases; unmatched junction bases: 7. The CDR3 loop spans 15 amino acids. In DNA, the CDR3 is TGTGCCAGCAGCCACGGGAGGGGCCTTTACAATGAGCAGTTCTTC. Its translation: CASSHGRGLYNEQFF.

The V gene is TRBV18, the J gene TRBJ2-5; D remains unclear. The V end lost 0 bases, the J end lost 5 bases, and 4 bases lay between the germline ends. Germline values: CDR1 KGHSH, CDR2 LQKENI. This CDR3 is 12 amino acids long. The CDR3 loop is CASSPPRETQYF. Here the CDR3 DNA reads TGTGCCAGCTCACCACCGAGGGAGACCCAGTACTTC.

V usage is TRBV9 and J usage is TRBJ1-3, with 7 bases lining up with TRBD1. The ends lost 2 bases at V and 0 bases at J; junction bases unmatched: 2. The CDR3 is made up of 15 amino acids. Germline loops: CDR1 SGDLS, CDR2 YYNGEE. The CDR3: CASSVGDSSGNTIYF. CDR3 nucleotides: TGTGCCAGCAGCGTTGGGGACAGCTCTGGAAACACCATATATTTT. Full variable domain (outside the CDR3, taken from reference TRBV9 and TRBJ1-3): DSGVTQTPKHLITATGQRVTLRCSPRSGDLSVYWYQQSLDQGLQFLIQYYNGEERAKGNILERFSAQQFPDLHSELNLSSLELGDSALYFCASSVGDSSGNTIYFGEGSWLTVV.

The chain links TRBV25-1 to TRBJ2-1, with 10 bases identical to TRBD1. J was trimmed by 9 bases and V by 2 bases; bases with no gene match: 16. The CDR3 is 18 residues long. Germline V gene lookup returns CDR1 MGHDK and CDR2 SYGVNS. The chain's CDR3 is CASSEKSGGTGVRSEQFF. CDR3 DNA sequence: TGTGCCAGCAGTGAAAAGTCTGGCGGGACAGGGGTCCGAAGTGAGCAGTTCTTC.

This chain links TRBV4-1 with TRBJ2-3, with 14 bases fitting TRBD2. Germline V gene lookup returns CDR1 MGHRA and CDR2 YSYEKL. Losses at the gene ends were 3 bases for V and 2 bases for J; bases not matched to a gene: 7. The CDR3 runs 18 residues. The CDR3 nucleotides are TGCGCCAGCAGCCATGGCCGGACTAGCGGGGGGATCACAGATACGCAGTATTTT. Translating it yields CASSHGRTSGGITDTQYF.

The V and J genes are TRBV19 and TRBJ2-3; 10 nucleotides match TRBD2. Germline V lookup: CDR1 LNHDA, CDR2 SQIVND (reference sequence). The CDR3 is 12 amino acids. V lost 7 bases to trimming and J lost 14 bases; unmatched junction nucleotides: 9. CDR3 amino acids: CASKDSGGIGYF. The CDR3 DNA sequence: TGTGCCAGTAAGGATAGCGGGGGGATCGGGTATTTT.

The chain has TRBV24-1 and TRBJ2-5, with D maybe TRBD2 (6 bases). The germline gives CDR1 KGHDR, CDR2 SFDVKD. The CDR3 covers 15 residues. Trimming took 9 bases from V and 8 from J, leaving 24 bases between them. The CDR3 sequence: CATESTVRDGRTQYF. The DNA of the CDR3 is TGTGCCACCGAAAGCACCGTTAGGGACGGGAGAACCCAGTACTTC.

The chain carries TRBV19 and TRBJ2-1, with D possibly TRBD2 on 6 matching bases. This CDR3 comprises 17 residues. Trimming removed 3 bases from V and 0 bases from J, with 15 bases in between. Germline V lookup: CDR1 LNHDA, CDR2 SQIVND (reference sequence). CDR3 amino acids: CASSIPGGVSSYNEQFF. CDR3 DNA sequence: TGTGCCAGTAGTATTCCGGGCGGGGTGAGCTCCTACAATGAGCAGTTCTTC. Together with reference TRBV19 and TRBJ2-1, the CDR3 gives the full variable domain: DGGITQSPKYLFRKEGQNVTLSCEQNLNHDAMYWYRQDPGQGLRLIYYSQIVNDFQKGDIAEGYSVSREKKESFPLTVTSAQKNPTAFYLCASSIPGGVSSYNEQFFGPGTRLTVL.

This clone was observed a few times. The genes are TRBV27 and TRBJ2-1, with 7 bases lining up with TRBD2. This CDR3 contains 12 residues. Germline loops: CDR1 MNHEY, CDR2 SMNVEV (reference sequence). The CDR3 reads CARGGDYNEQFF. The CDR3 DNA reads as TGTGCTCGGGGAGGGGACTACAATGAGCAGTTCTTC.

CDR3 DNA: TGTGCCAGCAGCCAAGAACAGAGCAATCAGCCCCAGCATTTT. It codes for CASSQEQSNQPQHF. The chain combines TRBV3-1 (or the pseudogene TRBV3-2) with TRBJ1-5; D is undetermined. V was shortened by 0 bases and J by 1 base, with 4 bases between the two germline ends. This CDR3 has 14 residues. The germline V gene has CDR1 LGHDT and CDR2 YNNKEL (reference sequence).

This chain connects TRBV7-3 to TRBJ1-1; 9 nucleotides agree with TRBD1. Germline loops: CDR1 SGHTA, CDR2 FQGTGA. The CDR3 spans 13 residues. With V trimmed by 5 bases and J by 3 bases, 1 base remained unmatched. The DNA for the CDR3 is TGTGCCAGCAGCCGGACAGGGGACACTGAAGCTTTCTTT. Amino acid sequence: CASSRTGDTEAFF.

This CDR3 is CASSQDRDIEKLFF. In DNA form, the CDR3 reads TGTGCCAGCTCACAGGACAGGGATATCGAAAAACTGTTTTTT. This chain connects TRBV18 to TRBJ1-4; TRBD1 agrees at 8 bases. The CDR3 spans 14 residues. The V segment lost 4 bases and the J segment 8 bases; nucleotides outside the gene matches: 6. Germline V CDR1 and CDR2: KGHSH, LQKENI.

The rearrangement joins TRBV21-1 to TRBJ1-3. TRBV21-1 is a pseudogene segment. The CDR3 loop spans 16 amino acids. The CDR3: CASSKEGRRSGNTIYF. The CDR3 DNA reads as TGTGCCAGCAGCAAAGAGGGCAGGAGGTCTGGAAACACCATATATTTT.

The chain recombines TRBV27 with TRBJ1-2, with D perhaps matching TRBD1 (5 bases). The CDR3 is 16 amino acids. Germline V lookup: CDR1 MNHEY, CDR2 SMNVEV (reference sequence). V lost 6 bases to trimming and J lost 8 bases, with 25 bases between them. The CDR3 spells CASRIHNQGATGGYTF. In DNA form, the CDR3 reads TGTGCCAGCAGAATACATAATCAGGGTGCAACAGGAGGCTACACCTTC.

The gene calls are TRBV5-6 and TRBJ1-6; 7 positions agree with TRBD1. The CDR3 has 16 residues. Germline CDR1 SGHDT, CDR2 YYEEEE. Losses at the gene ends were 4 bases for V and 0 bases for J; bases not matched to a gene: 4. In DNA form, the CDR3 reads TGTGCCAGCAGCCCACAGGGGAGCTCCTATAATTCACCCCTCCACTTT. It translates to CASSPQGSSYNSPLHF.

The chain uses TRBV5-1 and TRBJ2-7, with TRBD1 as a possible D gene (5 bases). Trimming left V 0 bases short and J 3 bases short, with 7 bases between. Germline CDR1 SGHRS, CDR2 YFSETQ. The CDR3 is 13 amino acids. CDR3 loop: CASSLGQNYEQYF. The DNA for the CDR3 is TGCGCCAGCAGCTTGGGACAGAACTACGAGCAGTACTTC.

The CDR3 is CASRMGGSSTDTQYF. The CDR3 DNA follows: TGTGCCAGCAGGATGGGGGGTTCTAGCACAGATACGCAGTATTTT. This chain joins TRBV5-4 and TRBJ2-3; maybe TRBD2 (6 bases). This CDR3 has 15 residues. Deletions cut 5 bases from V and 0 bases from J, with 13 bases between. Germline values: CDR1 SGHNT, CDR2 YYREEE (reference sequence).

The J gene is TRBJ1-5, the V gene TRBV27, with 9 bases fitting TRBD1. Trimming cost V 4 bases and J 6 bases; bases outside gene matches: 7. This CDR3 spans 15 amino acids. The germline CDR1 and CDR2 sequences are MNHEY and SMNVEV (reference sequence). The CDR3, as DNA: TGTGCCAGCAGTTATTTGGGACAGGGAGGTCAGCCCCAGCATTTT. Amino acids: CASSYLGQGGQPQHF.